The 19 T cell receptor beta chains listed next were all sequenced from one sample in a study of T cell responses to AZD1222 COVID-19 vaccine. Using immunoSEQ multiplex PCR, the repertoire was profiled, and TCRdb retains in-frame clones only, with some absent. The profile covers approximately 110,000 clones, with around 87% appearing a single time and around 4% taken by the ten largest. The material sequenced was peripheral blood, taken 28 days after the second AZD1222 dose. These receptors originate from an adult who received the AZD1222 COVID-19 vaccine.

This clone was observed a few times. J is TRBJ2-2 and V is TRBV7-6; D might be TRBD1 (5 bases). The germline V gene has CDR1 SGHVS and CDR2 FNYEAQ. V was pared by 3 bases and J by 1 base, with 9 bases between. The CDR3 has 15 amino acids. The DNA for the CDR3 is TGTGCCAGCAGCTTTTGGGGCGGGAACACCGGGGAGCTGTTTTTT. Translating gives CASSFWGGNTGELFF.

The rearrangement joins TRBV5-5 to TRBJ1-1, with D maybe TRBD1 (5 bases). Trimming shortened V by 5 bases and J by 4 bases, and 12 bases separated the two germline ends. Germline-derived CDR1 and CDR2 are SGHKS and YYEKEE (reference sequence). This CDR3 spans 13 amino acids. CDR3 sequence reads: CASRLRRGTEAFF. CDR3 nucleotides: TGTGCCAGCAGATTGAGAAGGGGCACTGAAGCTTTCTTT.

CDR3: CASSIQGGEQYF. DNA of the CDR3: TGTGCCAGTAGTATACAGGGGGGCGAGCAGTACTTC. The chain employs TRBV19 and TRBJ2-7; perhaps TRBD1 as D (7 bases). Germline V gene data show CDR1 as LNHDA and CDR2 as SQIVND (reference sequence). V was clipped by 2 bases and J by 6 bases, with 8 bases between them. This CDR3 contains 12 residues.

This chain connects TRBV21-1 to TRBJ2-1; the table's D call of TRBD2 was not tested on the DNA. TRBV21-1 is reported as a pseudogene. The length of the CDR3 is 16 residues. The CDR3 sequence: CASSKVSREFYNEQFF. CDR3 in DNA: TGTGCCAGCAGCAAGGTTTCTCGTGAGTTCTACAATGAGCAGTTCTTC.

This clone was recorded only once. The J gene is TRBJ2-3, the V gene TRBV4-2, with D unresolved. Trimming stripped 1 base from V and 0 bases from J, with 14 bases between. The CDR3 spans 17 residues. Germline assignment: CDR1 LGHNA and CDR2 YNFKEQ. The CDR3 region has the DNA TGTGCCAGCAGCCAAGTCTTAGGGTCAGCTAGCACAGATACGCAGTATTTT. This codes for CASSQVLGSASTDTQYF.

V gene TRBV5-1 combines with J gene TRBJ1-1; D unresolved. The CDR3 extends over 12 amino acids. Germline V gene lookup returns CDR1 SGHRS and CDR2 YFSETQ. The V end was cut by 1 base, the J end by 7 bases, with 8 bases between. The CDR3 coding sequence is TGCGCCAGCAGCTTGTTGGGCAATGAAGCTTTCTTT. This gives the protein CASSLLGNEAFF. Supplemented by reference TRBV5-1 and TRBJ1-1, the full variable domain reads KAGVTQTPRYLIKTRGQQVTLSCSPISGHRSVSWYQQTPGQGLQFLFEYFSETQRNKGNFPGRFSGRQFSNSRSEMNVSTLELGDSALYLCASSLLGNEAFFGQGTRLTVV.

The chain carries TRBV6-2 or TRBV6-3 and TRBJ1-1; D might be TRBD1 (5 bases). V was clipped by 0 bases and J by 7 bases, with 15 bases between them. There are 15 residues in the CDR3. The germline CDR1 and CDR2 sequences are MNHEY and SVGEGT. CDR3 DNA sequence: TGTGCCAGCAGTTACTCGGGACGAAGGACCATTGAAGCTTTCTTT. Residues: CASSYSGRRTIEAFF.

The gene calls are TRBV30 and TRBJ1-3; 12 bases are shared with TRBD1. Trimming took 2 bases from V and 8 from J; bases not matched to a gene: 4. CDR3 size: 14 residues. CDR1 is GTSNPN and CDR2 is SVGIG in the germline V gene (reference sequence). The CDR3 here is CAWSRGQGADTIYF. For the CDR3, the DNA is TGTGCCTGGAGTCGGGGACAGGGGGCGGACACCATATATTTT.

V is TRBV27 and J is TRBJ1-5, with TRBD1 matching over 8 bases. Germline V CDR1 and CDR2: MNHEY, SMNVEV (reference sequence). J gave up 1 base and V 3 bases, and 8 bases lay outside the gene matches. The CDR3 loop spans 17 amino acids. CDR3 bases: TGTGCCAGCAGTTTCCTTCCGACAGGGGAGAGCAATCAGCCCCAGCATTTT. It translates to CASSFLPTGESNQPQHF.

The rearrangement joins TRBV11-2 to TRBJ2-3; TRBD2 matches at 13 bases. Germline-derived CDR1 and CDR2 are SGHAT and FQNNGV. The CDR3 covers 19 residues. The V segment lost 5 bases and the J segment 1 base; nucleotides outside the gene matches: 12. The CDR3 coding sequence is TGTGCCAGCAGCCACACCCTCCTTGGACTAGCGGGGGGCACAGATACGCAGTATTTT. It yields the protein CASSHTLLGLAGGTDTQYF.

The chain employs TRBV7-2 and TRBJ2-3; possibly TRBD1 for D (5 bases). This CDR3 has 14 residues. The V end lost 7 bases, the J end lost 3 bases, and 14 bases lay between the germline ends. CDR1 and CDR2 (germline): SGHTA, FQGNSA. CDR3 sequence reads: CASTRPQGTDTQYF. The CDR3, as DNA: TGTGCCAGCACCCGTCCGCAGGGTACAGATACGCAGTATTTT. Together with reference TRBV7-2 and TRBJ2-3, the CDR3 gives the full variable domain: GAGVSQSPSNKVTEKGKDVELRCDPISGHTALYWYRQSLGQGLEFLIYFQGNSAPDKSGLPSDRFSAERTGGSVSTLTIQRTQQEDSAVYLCASTRPQGTDTQYFGPGTRLTVL.

This clone was seen a few times. The rearrangement uses TRBV7-2 and TRBJ1-3, with D maybe TRBD1 (5 bases). Trimming stripped 6 bases from V and 3 bases from J, with 15 bases between. CDR1 is SGHTA and CDR2 is FQGNSA in the germline V gene. The CDR3 has 15 amino acids. The CDR3 spells CASSGGFTRGNTIYF. As DNA, the CDR3 is TGTGCCAGCAGTGGGGGTTTTACCCGTGGAAACACCATATATTTT.

CDR3 bases: TGTGCCAGCAGCTCCGGACATACCTACGAGCAGTACTTC. Translating it yields CASSSGHTYEQYF. The chain couples TRBV5-8 to TRBJ2-7, with a tentative D call TRBD1 (5 bases). The CDR3 has 13 residues. The V gene's germline CDR1 is SGHTS and CDR2 YDEGEE. V was trimmed by 3 bases and J by 2 bases, leaving 9 bases between them. The full variable domain, rest sourced from reference TRBV5-8 and TRBJ2-7, is EAGVTQSPTHLIKTRGQQATLRCSPISGHTSVYWYQQALGLGLQFLLWYDEGEERNRGNFPPRFSGRQFPNYSSELNVNALELEDSALYLCASSSGHTYEQYFGPGTRLTVT.

The chain employs TRBV6-6 and TRBJ1-1, with 7 bases aligning to TRBD1. CDR1 MNHNY and CDR2 SVGAGI come from the germline V gene (reference sequence). The length of the CDR3 is 14 residues. V dropped 6 bases and J dropped 8; count of bases not matched to a gene: 12. The CDR3 region has the DNA TGTGCCAGCAGCCTCCCACCACTGACAGGGGAAGCTTTCTTT. It is translated as CASSLPPLTGEAFF.

The chain uses TRBV5-1 and TRBJ2-7; D perhaps matches TRBD1 (7 bases). Germline V gene lookup returns CDR1 SGHRS and CDR2 YFSETQ. V shed 2 bases and J shed 0 bases, with 18 bases lying between them. The CDR3 loop spans 17 amino acids. The CDR3 reads CASSFQSGGGGSYEQYF. The CDR3 DNA reads as TGCGCCAGCAGCTTCCAGTCCGGAGGGGGCGGCTCCTACGAGCAGTACTTC.

This sequence joins TRBV18 and TRBJ2-5; weak D call: TRBD1 (6 bases). V lost 2 bases, J lost 0 bases, and 10 bases lay in between. Germline lookup yields CDR1 KGHSH and CDR2 LQKENI. The CDR3 consists of 15 residues. The CDR3 DNA is TGTGCCAGCTCACCAAGGGACACGGACCAAGAGACCCAGTACTTC. It is translated as CASSPRDTDQETQYF.

The chain uses TRBV2 and TRBJ1-5; 7 nucleotides agree with TRBD1. The CDR3 is made up of 13 amino acids. Germline CDR1 SNHLY, CDR2 FYNNEI. Trimming took 6 bases from V and 9 from J; bases not matched to a gene: 8. The CDR3 here is CASRGDSTRPQHF. CDR3 nucleotides: TGTGCCAGCAGGGGGGACAGTACAAGGCCCCAGCATTTT.

J is TRBJ2-3 and V is TRBV5-1, with a possible D match to TRBD1 (5 bases). CDR3 size: 13 residues. Trimming took 7 bases from V and 3 from J, leaving 12 bases between them. The germline V gene has CDR1 SGHRS and CDR2 YFSETQ. The CDR3 spells CASGQGLTDTQYF. In DNA, the CDR3 is TGCGCCAGCGGTCAGGGTTTAACAGATACGCAGTATTTT.

The CDR3 DNA sequence: TGTGCCACCAGTGATTCCGGACAGGGGGGATCTAACTATGGCTACACCTTC. It yields the protein CATSDSGQGGSNYGYTF. The chain is built from TRBV24-1 and TRBJ1-2, with 10 nucleotides matching TRBD1. The germline gives CDR1 KGHDR, CDR2 SFDVKD. This CDR3 region has 17 residues. Trimming removed 2 bases from V and 0 bases from J; junction bases left unmatched: 5.